The rows below give T cell receptor beta chains drawn from one sample of a study of blood T cell repertoires in COVID-19. Data came from immunoSEQ multiplex PCR; TCRdb stores just in-frame clones and leaves some out. The profile shows about 46,000 clones, 80% to 90% of them singletons. The material sequenced was peripheral blood. The receptors stem from a human donor in a cohort sampled during active COVID-19. The donor label of this sample is uncertain. The CDR3 runs from the conserved cysteine through the conserved F or W. The D gene is left open where the match is weak. Clone sizes are given selectively: once, few, many, or a class where the clone is expanded.

j_call	clone_size	d_call	v_call	cdr3_nt	cdr3_aa
TRBJ1-3	NA	NA	TRBV3-1/TRBV3-2	TGTGCCAGCAGCGTCCGGGAGGACTCTGGAAACACCATATATTTT	CASSVREDSGNTIYF
TRBJ1-5	NA	NA	TRBV11-3	TGTGCCAGCAGCCCCCCCTGGCGGGACAGCAATCAGCCCCAGCATTTT	CASSPPWRDSNQPQHF
TRBJ2-4	NA	NA	TRBV12-5	TGTGCTAGTGCCGCCGCTGGGCTAAAAAACATTCAGTACTTC	CASAAAGLKNIQYF
TRBJ2-7	NA	NA	TRBV4-2	TGTGCCAGCAGCCAAGAGGTGGGGGGAGGATACGAGCAGTACTTC	CASSQEVGGGYEQYF
TRBJ1-6	NA	NA	TRBV6-5	TGTGCCAGTGACAGGCTAAGGACACCCCTCCACTTT	CASDRLRTPLHF
TRBJ2-2	NA	NA	TRBV4-2	TGTGCCAGCAGCCAAGATTCTCTATACACCGGGGAGCTGTTTTTT	CASSQDSLYTGELFF
TRBJ2-1	NA	NA	TRBV6-5	TGTGCCAGCAGAACTACTGAGAGCTCCTGGAAGTTCTTC	CASRTTESSWKFF
TRBJ2-3	once	TRBD2	TRBV5-1	TGCGCCAGCAGCTCCCTTTCCGGCGGGGGGGCCGCAGATACGCAGTATTTT	CASSSLSGGGAADTQYF
TRBJ1-6	NA	NA	TRBV6-5	TGTGCCAGCAGCACAGGGACGCGTTCACCCCTCCACTTT	CASSTGTRSPLHF
TRBJ2-7	NA	TRBD2	TRBV18	TGTGCCAGCTCACTTACCCTAGCGGGGGGGCGAGTGTTTGGCTCCTACGAGCAGTACTTC	CASSLTLAGGRVFGSYEQYF
TRBJ1-1	NA	TRBD1	TRBV7-9	TGTGCCAGCAGCAAGACAGGGGGTGGCTTT	CASSKTGGGF
TRBJ2-2	NA	TRBD2	TRBV20-1	TGCAGTGCTAGTGAGGCGGGGCTAGCGGGGGACGCCGGGGAGCTGTTTTTT	CSASEAGLAGDAGELFF
TRBJ2-1	NA	TRBD1	TRBV6-4	TGTGCCAGCAGTGACTCGTCAGGGGGCGTGGCCAATGAGCAGTTCTTC	CASSDSSGGVANEQFF
TRBJ2-1	NA	TRBD1	TRBV12-3/TRBV12-4	TGTGCCAGCAGTCCCCACGGACAGGGAGTGGCGTTCTTC	CASSPHGQGVAFF
TRBJ2-2	NA	TRBD1	TRBV7-2	TGTGCCAGCAGCTTCGCAGGGGGCTTCACCGGGGAGCTGTTTTTT	CASSFAGGFTGELFF
TRBJ1-4	NA	NA	TRBV3-1/TRBV3-2	TGTGCCAGCAGCCGAGATCTGACAGATGAAAAACTGTTTTTT	CASSRDLTDEKLFF
TRBJ1-1	once	NA	TRBV2	TGTGCCAGCAGTGACGGGGACACGAGAACTGAAGCTTTCTTT	CASSDGDTRTEAFF